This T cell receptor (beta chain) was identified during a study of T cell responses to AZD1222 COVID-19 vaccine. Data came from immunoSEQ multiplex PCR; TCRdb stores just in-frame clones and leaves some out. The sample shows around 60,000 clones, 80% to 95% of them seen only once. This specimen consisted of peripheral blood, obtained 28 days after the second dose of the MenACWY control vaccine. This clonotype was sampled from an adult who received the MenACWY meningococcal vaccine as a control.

The CDR3 here is CASSARWPLNTEAFF. The CDR3 DNA sequence: TGTGCCAGCAGCGCCCGATGGCCTCTGAACACTGAAGCTTTCTTT. The rearrangement links TRBV5-6 to TRBJ1-1; D not certain. V lost 4 bases to trimming and J lost 0 bases, with 13 bases between them. Germline V lookup: CDR1 SGHDT, CDR2 YYEEEE. CDR3 length: 15 amino acids.